The 10 T cell receptor beta chains reported below all come from one sample, sequenced in a study of cytomegalovirus exposure and HLA in healthy donors. Repertoires were generated with immunoSEQ multiplex PCR, while TCRdb's copy carries only in-frame clones and drops some. Here the sample spans 150,000 to 200,000 clones, approximately 80% being singletons. Sample: PBMCs. These receptors originate from a man younger than 40 in good health and CMV-seropositive.

CDR3 loop: CASSLPGRGVYNEQFF. CDR3 nucleotide sequence: TGTGCCAGCAGCCTCCCGGGCAGGGGAGTCTACAATGAGCAGTTCTTC. V gene TRBV7-8 combines with J gene TRBJ2-1; the D gene is possibly TRBD1 (6 bases). CDR1 is SGHVS, CDR2 FQNEAQ, per germline. The CDR3 loop spans 16 amino acids. Trimming shortened V by 5 bases and J by 3 bases, and 17 bases separated the two germline ends.

The rearrangement uses TRBV7-3 and TRBJ2-5; D is possibly TRBD2 (6 bases). Germline V lookup: CDR1 SGHTA, CDR2 FQGTGA. V lost 5 bases and J 5 bases, leaving 15 bases between the germline ends. This CDR3 has 14 residues. The CDR3 region has the DNA TGTGCCAGCAGCCGTATTGGGAGGAGCGAGACCCAGTACTTC. Residues: CASSRIGRSETQYF.

This rearrangement joins TRBV14 to TRBJ2-1, with 12 bases lining up with TRBD2. The CDR3 has 17 amino acids. The trim removed 3 bases at V and 8 bases at J, leaving 11 bases unmatched. CDR1 SGHDN and CDR2 FVKESK come from the germline V gene. In nucleotides, the CDR3 is TGTGCCAGCAGCCAGACATCTAGCGGGGGGGCCATGGATGAGCAGTTCTTC. Residues: CASSQTSSGGAMDEQFF. The variable domain in full, completed from reference TRBV14 and TRBJ2-1, reads EAGVTQFPSHSVIEKGQTVTLRCDPISGHDNLYWYRRVMGKEIKFLLHFVKESKQDESGMPNNRFLAERTGGTYSTLKVQPAELEDSGVYFCASSQTSSGGAMDEQFFGPGTRLTVL.

The rearrangement uses TRBV5-1 and TRBJ2-7; 9 bases are shared with TRBD1. V gave up 5 bases and J gave up 3 bases; unmatched junction bases: 18. The CDR3 has 18 amino acids. Germline CDR1 and CDR2: SGHRS and YFSETQ. For the CDR3, the DNA is TGCGCCAGCAGACCCTCGGCTACCACAGGGGGCAGTATCTACGAGCAGTACTTC. Translated: CASRPSATTGGSIYEQYF.

This chain links TRBV18 with TRBJ1-5; 7 bases fit TRBD1. Per germline, CDR1 KGHSH and CDR2 LQKENI. The CDR3 covers 15 residues. The trim removed 2 bases at V and 1 base at J, leaving 2 bases unmatched. The CDR3 DNA is TGTGCCAGCTCACCAGAGGGGGCGAGCAATCAGCCCCAGCATTTT. Its translation is CASSPEGASNQPQHF.

J is TRBJ1-2 and V is TRBV6-6; 7 nucleotides agree with TRBD1. Germline values: CDR1 MNHNY, CDR2 SVGAGI (reference sequence). The CDR3 consists of 15 residues. Trimming took 4 bases from V and 4 from J; bases not matched to a gene: 9. CDR3 sequence: CASSSDRTFSYGYTF. CDR3 DNA: TGTGCCAGCAGTTCGGACAGGACCTTTAGCTATGGCTACACCTTC.

The V gene is TRBV6-5, the J gene TRBJ2-5; 9 bases map to TRBD2. Germline V gene sequence: CDR1 MNHEY, CDR2 SVGAGI. The CDR3 is 15 residues long. The V gene end was trimmed by 2 bases and the J gene end by 6 bases; junction bases not matched to a gene: 7. Written as DNA, the CDR3 is TGTGCCAGCAGTTACGCTTTAGCGGGGGCAAAGACCCAGTACTTC. This translates into CASSYALAGAKTQYF.

The chain combines TRBV10-1 with TRBJ1-1; D is ambiguous. The V end was cut by 4 bases, the J end by 5 bases, with 14 bases between. The germline V gene has CDR1 WNHNN and CDR2 SYGVQD (reference sequence). There are 14 residues in the CDR3. CDR3 nucleotide sequence: TGCGCCAGCAGTGGATACCTCGGTACTACTGAAGCTTTCTTT. Its protein is CASSGYLGTTEAFF.

The chain links TRBV6-4 to TRBJ2-5; D is unclear. Germline V gene data show CDR1 as MRHNA and CDR2 as SNTAGT. Trimming pared 0 bases from V and 0 bases from J, leaving 5 bases between. The length of the CDR3 is 14 residues. CDR3 DNA sequence: TGTGCCAGCAGTGACTCGACTTACCAAGAGACCCAGTACTTC. Its translation: CASSDSTYQETQYF.

This clone has just one count. This chain connects TRBV7-9 to TRBJ1-2; 7 positions agree with TRBD1. CDR1 and CDR2 from the germline V gene are SEHNR and FQNEAQ (reference sequence). The CDR3 extends over 15 amino acids. The V segment lost 3 bases and the J segment 4 bases; nucleotides outside the gene matches: 8. The CDR3 DNA sequence: TGTGCCAGCAGCTTGGCCTCAGGGGGACCCTATGGCTACACCTTC. This encodes CASSLASGGPYGYTF.